The subject of this entry is one T cell receptor beta chain. Its antigen is not known. This CDR3 region has 15 residues. Germline lookup yields CDR1 KGHDR and CDR2 SFDVKD. The V gene lost 4 bases and the J gene lost 8 bases, with 17 bases spanning the gap. Sequencing was performed with immunoSEQ multiplex PCR; in TCRdb, only in-frame clones are kept and a portion is missing. The sample yields approximately 84,000 clones, 80% to 90% seen once. This entry belongs to a study of T cell responses to AZD1222 COVID-19 vaccine. The overall study: Second doses were pooled across both intervals (about 4 or about 12 weeks).

General observations from the study: A rise in Spike-specific TCR breadth and depth followed two AZD1222 doses. Clonal diversity was possibly underestimated, and the donors were mostly white British, with more females. No repertoire was sampled before or during the peak T cell response, only after it.

The specimen was peripheral blood, collected on day 0 of AZD1222 vaccination. The rearrangement links TRBV24-1 to TRBJ2-1, with D possibly being TRBD2 (6 bases). The TCR originated in an adult in good health. Here the CDR3 DNA reads TGTGCCACCAGTGACCCTTCGCGGGGCAACCATGAGCAGTTCTTC. Translating gives CATSDPSRGNHEQFF.